Listed here are 15 T cell receptor beta chains from one sample, sequenced in a study of control samples from healthy donors and cancer patients. The repertoire was sequenced with immunoSEQ multiplex PCR; TCRdb's copy has only in-frame clones and lacks some. The sample includes around 110,000 clones, about 93% of them seen just once. Sequenced: blood. These receptors all come from a man aged 30 to 45 in good health.

The chain employs TRBV5-1 and TRBJ2-5, with D tentatively TRBD1 (6 bases). Germline V lookup: CDR1 SGHRS, CDR2 YFSETQ. V was trimmed by 2 bases and J by 4 bases, leaving 9 bases between them. The CDR3 has 13 amino acids. The CDR3 DNA follows: TGCGCCAGCAGCTTAGACAGGTTAGAGACCCAGTACTTC. Protein: CASSLDRLETQYF.

V is TRBV5-1 and J is TRBJ2-5, with D perhaps matching TRBD1 or TRBD2 (5 bases each). The germline gives CDR1 SGHRS, CDR2 YFSETQ. V was cut by 4 bases and J by 2 bases, with 12 bases left in between. This CDR3 spans 14 amino acids. The CDR3 DNA sequence: TGCGCCAGCAGCCCGGGGACGGATCAAGAGACCCAGTACTTC. Its protein is CASSPGTDQETQYF.

Note on this clone: Other DNA sequences in this specimen translate into the identical CDR3. The genes are TRBV7-3 and TRBJ1-3; D unclear. Per the germline V gene, CDR1 is SGHTA and CDR2 is FQGTGA. With 3 bases removed from V and 3 bases from J, the gap between germline ends came to 6 bases. CDR3 length: 13 residues. The CDR3 nucleotides read TGTGCCAGCAGCTTGTCAGGTGGAAACACCATATATTTT. It codes for CASSLSGGNTIYF.

The CDR3 protein is CASSPRGGTEAFF. CDR3 bases: TGTGCCAGCAGCCCGCGGGGGGGCACTGAAGCTTTCTTT. This rearrangement joins TRBV4-2 to TRBJ1-1; possibly TRBD1 for D (5 bases). Trimming took off 4 bases at V and 4 bases at J, with 10 bases between the two ends. Per the germline V gene, CDR1 is LGHNA and CDR2 is YNFKEQ. The CDR3 loop spans 13 amino acids.

V is TRBV28 and J is TRBJ1-6; 9 bases line up with TRBD1. Germline CDR1 and CDR2: MDHEN and SYDVKM. The trim removed 3 bases at V and 4 bases at J, leaving 4 bases unmatched. The CDR3 is 16 amino acids. The CDR3 DNA follows: TGTGCCAGCAGTTTTTACAGGGGGCAGTATAATTCACCCCTCCACTTT. It encodes CASSFYRGQYNSPLHF.

In its sample, this clone was seen once. The chain uses TRBV14 and TRBJ1-2; possible D gene TRBD1, 5 bases. Deletions cut 1 base from V and 1 base from J, with 7 bases between. The CDR3 contains 14 residues. Germline V gives CDR1 SGHDN, CDR2 FVKESK. This chain's CDR3 is CASSQGRGNYGYTF. CDR3 DNA: TGTGCCAGCAGCCAAGGAAGGGGTAACTATGGCTACACCTTC. The full variable domain, with the rest looked up from reference TRBV14 and TRBJ1-2, is EAGVTQFPSHSVIEKGQTVTLRCDPISGHDNLYWYRRVMGKEIKFLLHFVKESKQDESGMPNNRFLAERTGGTYSTLKVQPAELEDSGVYFCASSQGRGNYGYTFGSGTRLTVV.

CDR3 bases: TGCGCCAGCAGCTTGGCCCTTGTTGGGACTGGCGAGCAGTACTTC. Its protein is CASSLALVGTGEQYF. The chain couples TRBV5-1 to TRBJ2-7; D is perhaps TRBD2 (6 bases). Trimming cost V 0 bases and J 6 bases, with 16 bases left between them. The CDR3 is made up of 15 amino acids. From germline, CDR1 is SGHRS and CDR2 YFSETQ. Looking up the rest from reference TRBV5-1 and TRBJ2-7 gives the full variable domain: KAGVTQTPRYLIKTRGQQVTLSCSPISGHRSVSWYQQTPGQGLQFLFEYFSETQRNKGNFPGRFSGRQFSNSRSEMNVSTLELGDSALYLCASSLALVGTGEQYFGPGTRLTVT.

This clone was counted once. V and J are TRBV5-5 and TRBJ2-2; D gene unclear. CDR1 is SGHKS, CDR2 YYEKEE, per germline (reference sequence). The CDR3 is 16 residues long. The V gene lost 4 bases and the J gene lost 1 base, with 14 bases spanning the gap. In DNA form, the CDR3 reads TGTGCCAGCAGCCCCGTGAGGCGAGGGAACACCGGGGAGCTGTTTTTT. Its protein product is CASSPVRRGNTGELFF.

A single count supports this clone. This chain uses TRBV6-5 with TRBJ1-2; no definite D call. Germline V lookup: CDR1 MNHEY, CDR2 SVGAGI. This CDR3 comprises 16 residues. Trimming left V 2 bases short and J 5 bases short, with 18 bases between. CDR3 DNA: TGTGCCAGCAGTTACACTCGGTCGCAGGCGAATTATGGCTACACCTTC. This gives the protein CASSYTRSQANYGYTF.

This chain's CDR3 is CASSLDVGRAGEQYF. CDR3 coding DNA: TGTGCCAGCAGCTTAGATGTGGGCAGGGCCGGCGAGCAGTACTTC. This rearrangement joins TRBV7-9 to TRBJ2-7; D is possibly TRBD1 (5 bases). Germline values: CDR1 SEHNR, CDR2 FQNEAQ (reference sequence). V was shortened by 1 base and J by 6 bases, with 16 bases between the two germline ends. The CDR3 contains 15 residues.

The rearrangement uses TRBV10-3 and TRBJ2-7, with TRBD1 identical over 8 bases. Losses at the gene ends were 10 bases for V and 3 bases for J; bases not matched to a gene: 5. Germline loops: CDR1 ENHRY, CDR2 SYGVKD. The CDR3 contains 12 residues. For the CDR3, the DNA is TGTGCCACACGGACAGGGAACTACGAGCAGTACTTC. Protein sequence: CATRTGNYEQYF.

The chain recombines TRBV19 with TRBJ1-2; the D gene is possibly TRBD1 (6 bases). Trimming removed 3 bases from V and 4 bases from J, with 15 bases in between. Per germline, CDR1 LNHDA and CDR2 SQIVND (reference sequence). The CDR3 covers 15 residues. This CDR3 is CASSIPGAPSYGYTF. The CDR3 DNA reads TGTGCCAGTAGTATCCCAGGGGCCCCCTCCTATGGCTACACCTTC.

V gene TRBV5-1 combines with J gene TRBJ2-6, with TRBD1 matching 7 bases. Germline CDR1 SGHRS, CDR2 YFSETQ. This CDR3 comprises 17 residues. V lost 6 bases and J lost 0; bases outside the gene matches: 9. The DNA of the CDR3 is TGCGCCAGCACCCTCCGACAGGGTATCTCTGGGGCCAACGTCCTGACTTTC. Residues: CASTLRQGISGANVLTF.

The gene calls are TRBV27 and TRBJ2-7; the D gene could be TRBD1 or TRBD2 (5 bases each). CDR1 and CDR2 (germline): MNHEY, SMNVEV (reference sequence). The V end lost 9 bases, the J end lost 1 base, and 10 bases lay between the germline ends. CDR3 length equals 12 residues. CDR3 sequence reads: CARGEQSYEQYV. The CDR3 coding sequence is TGTGCCAGGGGGGAACAGTCCTACGAGCAGTACGTC.

This clone has just one count. This chain uses TRBV18 with TRBJ1-5; the match to TRBD1 covers 7 bases. The CDR3 consists of 17 residues. The V gene end was trimmed by 2 bases and the J gene end by 7 bases; junction bases not matched to a gene: 14. Germline V CDR1 and CDR2: KGHSH, LQKENI. The DNA for the CDR3 is TGTGCCAGCTCACCAACCGGGCCGGGACAGCACGGACAGCCCCAGCATTTT. Translating it yields CASSPTGPGQHGQPQHF.